This entry lists 12 T cell receptor beta chains sequenced from one sample in a study of PD-1 blockade in classical Hodgkin lymphoma. TCRdb's table, derived via immunoSEQ multiplex PCR, lists solely in-frame clones and lacks some. Of 75,000 to 100,000 clones in the sample, roughly 91% were seen once. Time point meaning: cycle 4 day 1 (C4D1), after five to seven weeks of nivolumab. No patient escaped relapse after autologous stem cell transplantation, and brentuximab vedotin exposure varied. The sample here was peripheral blood mononuclear cells (PBMCs), taken before the fourth cycle of nivolumab. These receptors originate from a human donor with classical Hodgkin lymphoma.

This chain connects TRBV7-2 to TRBJ2-7; D not resolved. There are 14 residues in the CDR3. V lost 3 bases and J 6 bases, leaving 15 bases between the germline ends. Germline V gene sequence: CDR1 SGHTA, CDR2 FQGNSA. Here the CDR3 reads CASSFQGPPLEQYF. Written as DNA, the CDR3 is TGTGCCAGCAGCTTCCAAGGGCCGCCTCTCGAGCAGTACTTC.

This CDR3 is CASSPIEDTQYF. For the CDR3, the DNA is TGTGCCAGCTCACCAATAGAAGATACGCAGTATTTT. The V gene is TRBV18, the J gene TRBJ2-3; no clear D gene. The CDR3 is made up of 12 amino acids. Trimming shortened V by 2 bases and J by 5 bases, and 5 bases separated the two germline ends. Germline V gene data show CDR1 as KGHSH and CDR2 as LQKENI.

Notes on this clone: At one end the junction does not follow the germline gene, possibly because of a read error. This rearrangement joins TRBV5-1 to TRBJ1-1; the D gene is possibly TRBD1 (6 bases). CDR1 and CDR2 (germline): SGHRS, YFSETQ. CDR3 length equals 23 residues. The CDR3 bases are TGCGCCAGCAGCGCAAACCGGAGGCCCAGGGGTGGCGTCGGCCCCGCTCTGAACACTGAGGCTTTCTTT. It codes for CASSANRRPRGGVGPALNTEAFF.

The V and J genes are TRBV14 and TRBJ2-7, with no clear D. The CDR3 sequence is 12 residues long. Germline CDR1 SGHDN, CDR2 FVKESK. V was clipped by 4 bases and J by 3 bases, with 7 bases between them. CDR3 sequence (DNA): TGTGCCAGCAGCCCCGAAGACTACGAGCAGTACTTC. It translates to CASSPEDYEQYF.

The chain carries TRBV6-1 and TRBJ2-1; D remains unclear. CDR3 size: 15 residues. Germline CDR1 reads MNHNS; CDR2 reads SASEGT. The ends were cut back, 8 bases at V and 5 bases at J, with 19 bases in the middle. The CDR3 region is CASLPLPKIDNEQFF. The CDR3, as DNA: TGTGCCAGCCTCCCACTACCCAAGATTGACAATGAGCAGTTCTTC.

The chain carries TRBV6-1 and TRBJ2-2; D is undetermined. Trimming removed 8 bases from V and 1 base from J, with 8 bases in between. CDR3 length: 13 residues. The germline V gene encodes CDR1 MNHNS and CDR2 SASEGT. CDR3 sequence: CASSWGNTGELFF. The CDR3 nucleotides are TGTGCCAGCTCGTGGGGGAACACCGGGGAGCTGTTTTTT.

The V and J genes are TRBV7-6 and TRBJ2-1; D unclear. Germline CDR1 is SGHVS and CDR2 is FNYEAQ. The V and J ends lost 4 bases and 5 bases respectively, with 15 bases between them. This CDR3 comprises 15 residues. This chain's CDR3 is CASSSIGLVDNEQFF. The CDR3 coding sequence is TGTGCCAGCAGCTCCATTGGCCTAGTGGACAATGAGCAGTTCTTC.

V and J are TRBV27 and TRBJ2-1; 14 bases are shared with TRBD2. Germline assignment: CDR1 MNHEY and CDR2 SMNVEV (reference sequence). Unmatched junction bases numbered 4, after V lost 3 bases and J lost 6 bases. The CDR3 loop spans 16 amino acids. CDR3 bases: TGTGCCAGCAGTTTTGGAGGGACTAGCGGGAGCAATGAGCAGTTCTTC. It translates to CASSFGGTSGSNEQFF.

The chain recombines TRBV11-2 with TRBJ1-3, with 8 bases identical to TRBD1. Trimming took 4 bases from V and 0 from J; bases not matched to a gene: 5. Germline CDR1 SGHAT, CDR2 FQNNGV. The CDR3 sequence is 16 residues long. The CDR3 loop reads CASSYRTGRSGNTIYF. CDR3 coding DNA: TGTGCCAGCAGCTACCGGACAGGGCGCTCTGGAAACACCATATATTTT.

This clone was detected a few times. This rearrangement joins TRBV28 to TRBJ1-1; D uncertain. V gave up 7 bases and J gave up 0 bases, with 9 bases separating them. The CDR3 has 13 amino acids. Per germline, CDR1 MDHEN and CDR2 SYDVKM. CDR3 loop: CASIFRMNTEAFF. The CDR3 nucleotides are TGTGCCAGCATTTTTAGAATGAACACTGAAGCTTTCTTT. Together with reference TRBV28 and TRBJ1-1, the CDR3 gives the full variable domain: DVKVTQSSRYLVKRTGEKVFLECVQDMDHENMFWYRQDPGLGLRLIYFSYDVKMKEKGDIPEGYSVSREKKERFSLILESASTNQTSMYLCASIFRMNTEAFFGQGTRLTVV.

The chain couples TRBV7-8 to TRBJ2-3; D is ambiguous. The CDR3 totals 14 residues. The V and J ends lost 1 base and 14 bases respectively, with 19 bases between them. Germline CDR1 is SGHVS and CDR2 is FQNEAQ. CDR3 bases: TGTGCCAGCAGCTTAGGTTCGACCGTTTCTCGACGGTATTTT. This sequence encodes CASSLGSTVSRRYF.

The chain uses TRBV27 and TRBJ2-7; TRBD1 is a possible D gene (6 bases). The CDR3 consists of 13 residues. Germline V gene lookup returns CDR1 MNHEY and CDR2 SMNVEV (reference sequence). Trimming took 3 bases from V and 3 from J, leaving 9 bases between them. The CDR3 DNA sequence: TGTGCCAGCAGTTTCAGGGGCGGCTACGAGCAGTACTTC. Amino acid sequence: CASSFRGGYEQYF.